The 22 T cell receptor beta chains below come from one sample, sequenced in a study of CD8+CD57+ T cells in acquired aplastic anemia. TCR beta VDJ combinations and CDR3 sequences were profiled from genomic DNA. TCRdb processed the reads anew with MiXCR; each CDR3 protein has one entry. Counted here are 150,000 to 200,000 distinct CDR3 sequences, roughly 63% occurring once; the ten biggest clones make up over 40%. The specimen sequenced was sorted CD4+, CD8+, or CD8+CD57+ T cells (not recorded which) from PBMCs. All receptors come from a human donor in good health.

J is TRBJ2-7 and V is TRBV24-1; 11 bases line up with TRBD1. The germline V gene encodes CDR1 KGHDR and CDR2 SFDVKD. This CDR3 is 13 amino acids long. With V trimmed by 7 bases and J by 6 bases, 4 bases remained unmatched. The CDR3 here is CATRDRGRGEQYF. The CDR3 nucleotides are TGTGCCACCAGGGACAGGGGGCGCGGCGAGCAGTACTTC.

Only a few counts were recorded for this clonotype. This chain connects TRBV7-2 to TRBJ2-7; TRBD1 aligns across 7 bases. The trim removed 3 bases at V and 0 bases at J, leaving 2 bases unmatched. Germline V gives CDR1 SGHTA, CDR2 FQGNSA. The CDR3 runs 14 residues. The CDR3 nucleotides read TGTGCCAGCAGCTTGACAGGGCCCTCCTACGAGCAGTACTTC. Translating gives CASSLTGPSYEQYF. Together with reference TRBV7-2 and TRBJ2-7, the CDR3 gives the full variable domain: GAGVSQSPSNKVTEKGKDVELRCDPISGHTALYWYRQSLGQGLEFLIYFQGNSAPDKSGLPSDRFSAERTGGSVSTLTIQRTQQEDSAVYLCASSLTGPSYEQYFGPGTRLTVT.

This clonotype occurred many times. J is TRBJ1-3 and V is TRBV15; tentative D call: TRBD1 (5 bases). CDR1 and CDR2 (germline): LNHNV, YYDKDF (reference sequence). The germline V and J ends were trimmed by 0 bases and 0 bases, with 12 bases remaining between them. CDR3 length: 17 amino acids. The CDR3 protein is CATSREHRLSSGNTIYF. The CDR3 coding sequence is TGTGCCACCAGCAGAGAGCACAGGCTGAGCTCTGGAAACACCATATATTTT.

V usage is TRBV19 and J usage is TRBJ2-1; D gene uncertain. This CDR3 region has 14 residues. Germline lookup yields CDR1 LNHDA and CDR2 SQIVND (reference sequence). V gave up 4 bases and J gave up 1 base, with 8 bases separating them. DNA of the CDR3: TGTGCCAGTAGTAATCTACAGTCCTACAATGAGCAGTTCTTC. Translating gives CASSNLQSYNEQFF. The full variable domain, rest sourced from reference TRBV19 and TRBJ2-1, is DGGITQSPKYLFRKEGQNVTLSCEQNLNHDAMYWYRQDPGQGLRLIYYSQIVNDFQKGDIAEGYSVSREKKESFPLTVTSAQKNPTAFYLCASSNLQSYNEQFFGPGTRLTVL.

This chain connects TRBV7-9 to TRBJ2-7; D gene unclear. The CDR3 extends over 11 amino acids. Germline V gene lookup returns CDR1 SEHNR and CDR2 FQNEAQ (reference sequence). Trimming took 3 bases from V and 9 from J, leaving 9 bases between them. DNA for the CDR3: TGTGCCAGCAGCTTTCCGAGCCGGCAGTACTTC. It yields the protein CASSFPSRQYF.

This clonotype has ten or more counts. The rearrangement uses TRBV5-1 and TRBJ2-7; D may be TRBD1 (6 bases). CDR3 length: 12 residues. CDR1 is SGHRS and CDR2 is YFSETQ in the germline V gene. V was shortened by 0 bases and J by 5 bases, with 6 bases between the two germline ends. CDR3 DNA: TGCGCCAGCAGCTTGGACAGGGACGAGCAGTACTTC. Encoded protein: CASSLDRDEQYF.

This clonotype was seen once. V usage is TRBV20-1 and J usage is TRBJ2-7, with 7 bases aligning to TRBD2. The V gene's germline CDR1 is DFQATT and CDR2 SNEGSKA (reference sequence). The V and J ends lost 5 bases and 4 bases, in that order; junction bases with no gene match: 5. The length of the CDR3 is 12 residues. This chain's CDR3 is CSAGEGRYEQYF. The CDR3 coding sequence is TGCAGTGCTGGGGAGGGACGGTACGAGCAGTACTTC.

The CDR3 protein is CASSLEPSACEQYF. CDR3 DNA: TGTGCCAGCAGTTTGGAGCCGAGCGCCTGCGAGCAGTATTTT. The rearrangement links TRBV28 to TRBJ2-3; D ambiguous. The CDR3 is 14 amino acids. V gave up 3 bases and J gave up 11 bases, with 18 bases separating them. Germline V gene data show CDR1 as MDHEN and CDR2 as SYDVKM.

This chain's CDR3 is CAIMASGGGDEQFF. CDR3 nucleotide sequence: TGTGCCATCATGGCTAGCGGGGGGGGCGATGAGCAGTTCTTC. The V and J genes are TRBV10-3 and TRBJ2-1; TRBD2 agrees at 12 bases. V was pared by 7 bases and J by 8 bases, with 6 bases of the junction left unmatched. Germline V gene sequence: CDR1 ENHRY, CDR2 SYGVKD. The CDR3 has 14 amino acids.

The chain couples TRBV15 to TRBJ2-7; 11 bases match TRBD1. Trimming took 9 bases from V and 6 from J; bases not matched to a gene: 7. The germline CDR1 and CDR2 sequences are LNHNV and YYDKDF (reference sequence). This CDR3 region has 13 residues. In DNA, the CDR3 is TGTGCCACACAACCGGGACAGGGGGGCGAGCAGTACTTC. It encodes CATQPGQGGEQYF.

The chain is built from TRBV10-3 and TRBJ2-7, with 7 nucleotides matching TRBD1. The CDR3 is 15 amino acids. V shed 4 bases, J shed 4 bases, and the junction held 10 bases outside the gene matches. The V gene's germline CDR1 is ENHRY and CDR2 SYGVKD. The CDR3 protein is CAISGRQGENYEQYF. CDR3 nucleotides: TGTGCCATCAGTGGTAGGCAGGGGGAGAATTACGAGCAGTACTTC.

The sample holds many counts of this clonotype. The V gene is TRBV7-6, the J gene TRBJ1-1, with TRBD1 matching over 8 bases. The V gene's germline CDR1 is SGHVS and CDR2 FNYEAQ. The CDR3 sequence is 15 residues long. With V trimmed by 4 bases and J by 6 bases, 10 bases remained unmatched. Here the CDR3 reads CASSSSSGQAPEAFF. The DNA of the CDR3 is TGTGCCAGCAGCTCCAGCTCGGGACAGGCCCCTGAAGCTTTCTTT.

The chain joins TRBV7-2 to TRBJ2-5; D tentatively reads TRBD1 or TRBD2 (5 bases each). Germline loops: CDR1 SGHTA, CDR2 FQGNSA. This CDR3 contains 18 residues. Trimming took off 1 base at V and 5 bases at J, with 23 bases between the two ends. In DNA, the CDR3 is TGTGCCAGCAGCTTAGTCGTGGCGAGGACCGGGACCGTCGAGACCCAGTACTTC. Residues: CASSLVVARTGTVETQYF.

The chain carries TRBV19 and TRBJ2-5; D unresolved. The CDR3 covers 14 residues. Germline CDR1 is LNHDA and CDR2 is SQIVND (reference sequence). Deletions cut 4 bases from V and 5 bases from J, with 14 bases between. As DNA, the CDR3 is TGTGCCAGTAGTACCGCCGCAACAGAGGAGACCCAGTACTTC. Protein product: CASSTAATEETQYF.

This clonotype was counted only a few times. The V and J genes are TRBV2 and TRBJ1-1; 8 nucleotides agree with TRBD1. Trimming removed 5 bases from V and 5 bases from J; junction bases left unmatched: 4. CDR1 and CDR2 from the germline V gene are SNHLY and FYNNEI. This CDR3 is built from 13 residues. In nucleotides, the CDR3 is TGTGCCAGCAGTCGACAGGGGAGTACTGAAGCTTTCTTT. As protein: CASSRQGSTEAFF.

This clonotype occurred many times. The CDR3 reads CASSQDVAGANTGELFF. CDR3 DNA sequence: TGCGCCAGCAGCCAAGATGTAGCGGGGGCGAACACCGGGGAGCTGTTTTTT. This chain joins TRBV4-1 and TRBJ2-2; 9 positions match TRBD2. The CDR3 sequence is 17 residues long. Germline V gives CDR1 MGHRA, CDR2 YSYEKL. The trim removed 0 bases at V and 0 bases at J, leaving 2 bases unmatched.

In regard to this clonotype: This may be a read error, as it is one base from a much larger clone. The gene calls are TRBV19 and TRBJ1-6, with TRBD1 as a possible D gene (6 bases). CDR1 LNHDA and CDR2 SQIVND come from the germline V gene (reference sequence). V lost 8 bases, J lost 0 bases, and 17 bases lay in between. CDR3 length: 17 residues. The CDR3, as DNA: TGTGCCAGTGGTGCCCGGACAGTTAGCTCCTATAATTCACCCCTCCACTTT. Its translation is CASGARTVSSYNSPLHF.

V usage is TRBV10-3 and J usage is TRBJ1-6; 8 positions agree with TRBD1. V was pared by 8 bases and J by 9 bases, with 6 bases of the junction left unmatched. The CDR3 sequence is 13 residues long. Germline-derived CDR1 and CDR2 are ENHRY and SYGVKD. This CDR3 reads CAIRDRGRSPLHF. CDR3 DNA: TGTGCCATCCGCGACAGGGGACGTTCACCCCTCCACTTT.

There are a few counts of this clonotype. The chain recombines TRBV27 with TRBJ2-2; 13 bases agree with TRBD2. V lost 3 bases and J lost 4; bases outside the gene matches: 5. CDR3 length equals 17 residues. Germline V lookup: CDR1 MNHEY, CDR2 SMNVEV (reference sequence). The CDR3 DNA sequence: TGTGCCAGCAGTTTCGTGGGACTAGCGGGATTCACCGGGGAGCTGTTTTTT. This codes for CASSFVGLAGFTGELFF.

The rearrangement joins TRBV6-6 to TRBJ1-3; TRBD1 might be the D (6 bases). In germline, CDR1 is MNHNY, CDR2 SVGAGI (reference sequence). There are 17 residues in the CDR3. Trimming cost V 1 base and J 2 bases, with 15 bases left between them. CDR3 DNA: TGTGCCAGCAGTTACTTCCAGGGAGGGGGACCTGGAAACACCATATATTTT. This encodes CASSYFQGGGPGNTIYF.

The chain combines TRBV2 with TRBJ2-3; perhaps D is TRBD1 or TRBD2 (7 bases each). Trimming took off 7 bases at V and 3 bases at J, with 17 bases between the two ends. This CDR3 comprises 15 residues. Germline values: CDR1 SNHLY, CDR2 FYNNEI. In DNA, the CDR3 is TGTGCCAGCAATTTTCAGGGGGGGCCGACAGATACGCAGTATTTT. It is translated as CASNFQGGPTDTQYF.

This chain uses TRBV2 with TRBJ2-1; possibly TRBD2 for D (7 bases). Germline CDR1 is SNHLY and CDR2 is FYNNEI. V was shortened by 4 bases and J by 6 bases, with 16 bases between the two germline ends. The CDR3 is made up of 15 amino acids. CDR3 sequence: CASSGEGGRGNEQFF. The CDR3 DNA reads TGTGCCAGCAGTGGGGAGGGCGGCAGGGGCAATGAGCAGTTCTTC.